A single sample gave rise to the 31 T cell receptor beta chains below, sequenced in a study of T-cell memory formation after mild COVID-19. TCRdb called the 5' RACE reads again in MiXCR, with one record for every CDR3 protein. The sample lists 85,000 to 130,000 distinct CDR3 sequences; approximately 13% were seen once. Sequencing input: PBMCs or a T cell subset sorted from them (not recorded which). These receptors all stem from an adult woman who had mild COVID-19 (a few samples of this study predate the infection). Cell type and time point are not known.

The chain combines TRBV11-2 with TRBJ2-3; D possibly uses TRBD1 or TRBD2 (5 bases each). Per germline, CDR1 SGHAT and CDR2 FQNNGV. V lost 6 bases to trimming and J lost 4 bases, with 23 bases between them. The CDR3 loop spans 17 amino acids. This CDR3 is CASSLKGSWGLADTQYF. The CDR3 bases are TGTGCCAGCAGTTTAAAGGGTTCATGGGGGTTGGCAGATACGCAGTATTTT.

The gene calls are TRBV20-1 and TRBJ2-7; the match to TRBD2 covers 7 bases. Germline loops: CDR1 DFQATT, CDR2 SNEGSKA (reference sequence). V dropped 0 bases and J dropped 0; count of bases not matched to a gene: 8. The CDR3 runs 16 residues. The CDR3 spells CSAREVAGVSSYEQYF. The CDR3 DNA follows: TGCAGTGCTAGAGAAGTGGCGGGAGTAAGCTCCTACGAGCAGTACTTC.

This clonotype was detected only a few times. The chain combines TRBV20-1 with TRBJ1-2; D is undetermined. The germline CDR1 and CDR2 sequences are DFQATT and SNEGSKA (reference sequence). Trimming took 3 bases from V and 6 from J, leaving 14 bases between them. The CDR3 runs to 13 residues. Written as DNA, the CDR3 is TGCAGTGCTAGGGGCCCGATCTGGGATGGCTACACCTTC. It codes for CSARGPIWDGYTF.

This clonotype was recorded at least ten times. This rearrangement joins TRBV7-9 to TRBJ2-7; 8 bases are shared with TRBD2. CDR1 is SEHNR, CDR2 FQNEAQ, per germline (reference sequence). CDR3 length: 13 amino acids. J was trimmed by 3 bases and V by 5 bases; bases with no gene match: 3. The CDR3, as DNA: TGTGCCAGCAGCCCAACTAGCGGCTACGAGCAGTACTTC. As protein: CASSPTSGYEQYF.

The chain recombines TRBV7-3 with TRBJ2-1; tentatively, D is TRBD1 (6 bases). Germline CDR1 and CDR2: SGHTA and FQGTGA. Trimming cost V 6 bases and J 5 bases, with 11 bases left between them. This CDR3 spans 13 amino acids. In DNA form, the CDR3 reads TGTGCCAGCAGGGGGGACACTGACAATGAGCAGTTCTTC. It yields the protein CASRGDTDNEQFF.

This clonotype was detected only a few times. This sequence joins TRBV12-3 or TRBV12-4 and TRBJ1-1, with D unresolved. Trimming left V 3 bases short and J 5 bases short, with 10 bases between. This CDR3 spans 13 amino acids. The CDR3 coding sequence is TGTGCCAGCAGTTTTTCAAGGGAAACTGAAGCTTTCTTT. It encodes CASSFSRETEAFF.

This chain links TRBV9 with TRBJ2-7, with D maybe TRBD1 (5 bases). V dropped 0 bases and J dropped 7 bases, with 14 bases sitting between them. The CDR3 is 14 amino acids. Germline loops: CDR1 SGDLS, CDR2 YYNGEE. DNA for the CDR3: TGTGCCAGCAGCGTAGAGTCCAGGGCGTTTGAGCAGTACTTC. This translates into CASSVESRAFEQYF.

This clonotype came up a few times. The CDR3 region is CASSRGTSVYNEQFF. DNA of the CDR3: TGTGCCAGCAGCCGGGGGACTAGCGTGTACAATGAGCAGTTCTTC. V usage is TRBV14 and J usage is TRBJ2-1, with 10 bases identical to TRBD2. The V segment lost 4 bases and the J segment 4 bases; nucleotides outside the gene matches: 4. The CDR3 is made up of 15 amino acids. CDR1 and CDR2 (germline): SGHDN, FVKESK.

This clonotype showed up just a few times. The J gene is TRBJ2-1, the V gene TRBV18; 9 nucleotides match TRBD2. The J segment lost 4 bases and the V segment lost 0 bases, leaving 4 bases of the junction unmatched. The CDR3 runs to 16 residues. From germline, CDR1 is KGHSH and CDR2 LQKENI. As DNA, the CDR3 is TGTGCCAGCTCACCACCCAGCGGGAGGTCATACAATGAGCAGTTCTTC. Translating it yields CASSPPSGRSYNEQFF.

There are a few counts of this clonotype. The J gene is TRBJ2-7, the V gene TRBV7-9; 7 bases are shared with TRBD1. Germline-derived CDR1 and CDR2 are SEHNR and FQNEAQ (reference sequence). This CDR3 comprises 15 residues. Germline trimming cut 1 base from V and 1 base from J; bases unmatched to any gene: 4. CDR3 region: CASSLVRTGSYEQYF. CDR3 bases: TGTGCCAGCAGCTTAGTCCGGACAGGTTCCTACGAGCAGTACTTC.

This clonotype was recorded a few times. This sequence joins TRBV7-2 and TRBJ2-1; 11 bases align to TRBD2. Trimming took 3 bases from V and 8 from J; bases not matched to a gene: 6. Germline lookup yields CDR1 SGHTA and CDR2 FQGNSA. There are 15 residues in the CDR3. Here the CDR3 DNA reads TGTGCCAGCAGCTTTACTAGCGGGAGAGCTTATGAGCAGTTCTTC. It is translated as CASSFTSGRAYEQFF.

At least ten counts were recorded for this clonotype. The chain joins TRBV6-4 to TRBJ1-1, with 9 bases aligning to TRBD1. Germline CDR1 reads MRHNA; CDR2 reads SNTAGT. Trimming removed 0 bases from V and 4 bases from J; junction bases left unmatched: 6. CDR3 size: 16 residues. CDR3 loop: CASSDSPGQGSTEAFF. DNA for the CDR3: TGTGCCAGCAGTGACTCCCCGGGACAGGGTTCCACTGAAGCTTTCTTT.

This clonotype has just a few counts. The rearrangement links TRBV5-1 to TRBJ2-2; D unresolved. CDR1 and CDR2 (germline): SGHRS, YFSETQ. Deletions cut 2 bases from V and 1 base from J, with 9 bases between. This CDR3 has 15 residues. CDR3 nucleotide sequence: TGCGCCAGCAGCTTCCTCCCGGGGAACACCGGGGAGCTGTTTTTT. It translates to CASSFLPGNTGELFF. Full variable domain (outside the CDR3, taken from reference TRBV5-1 and TRBJ2-2): KAGVTQTPRYLIKTRGQQVTLSCSPISGHRSVSWYQQTPGQGLQFLFEYFSETQRNKGNFPGRFSGRQFSNSRSEMNVSTLELGDSALYLCASSFLPGNTGELFFGEGSRLTVL.

This clonotype was counted only a few times. The chain recombines TRBV29-1 with TRBJ2-7, with D perhaps TRBD2 (5 bases). Per germline, CDR1 SQVTM and CDR2 ANQGSEA. The CDR3 contains 14 residues. V was clipped by 0 bases and J by 3 bases, with 12 bases between them. The CDR3 sequence: CSVEEPAESYEQYF. The CDR3 region has the DNA TGCAGCGTTGAAGAGCCAGCGGAGAGCTACGAGCAGTACTTC.

The V and J genes are TRBV5-1 and TRBJ2-2; 9 bases fit TRBD2. Germline trimming cut 4 bases from V and 8 bases from J; bases unmatched to any gene: 12. This CDR3 comprises 16 residues. Germline V CDR1 and CDR2: SGHRS, YFSETQ. The CDR3 coding sequence is TGCGCCAGCAGCGGCCTAGCGGGAAGGGCAGCTGGGGAGCTGTTTTTT. Amino acids: CASSGLAGRAAGELFF. Full variable domain (remainder filled in from reference TRBV5-1 and TRBJ2-2): KAGVTQTPRYLIKTRGQQVTLSCSPISGHRSVSWYQQTPGQGLQFLFEYFSETQRNKGNFPGRFSGRQFSNSRSEMNVSTLELGDSALYLCASSGLAGRAAGELFFGEGSRLTVL.

The sample holds a few counts of this clonotype. CDR3 sequence (DNA): TGCGCCAGCAGCTTGGAAGCGATGAGCTCCTATAATTCACCCCTCCACTTT. Translating gives CASSLEAMSSYNSPLHF. The chain recombines TRBV5-1 with TRBJ1-6, with no clear D. Germline V gives CDR1 SGHRS, CDR2 YFSETQ. Trimming removed 0 bases at V and 0 bases at J, with 10 bases between. This CDR3 region has 17 residues.

This sequence joins TRBV6-1 and TRBJ1-5, with 7 bases lining up with TRBD1. Trimming took 5 bases from V and 0 from J; bases not matched to a gene: 4. The CDR3 has 15 amino acids. Germline CDR1 MNHNS, CDR2 SASEGT. The CDR3 coding sequence is TGTGCCAGCAGTTGGACAGGATATAGCAATCAGCCCCAGCATTTT. This codes for CASSWTGYSNQPQHF.

There are a few counts of this clonotype. V is TRBV11-2 and J is TRBJ2-1; 10 bases map to TRBD2. From germline, CDR1 is SGHAT and CDR2 FQNNGV. Trimming cost V 5 bases and J 4 bases; bases outside gene matches: 8. The CDR3 has 16 amino acids. CDR3 protein: CASSLTGTSVYNEQFF. The DNA of the CDR3 is TGTGCCAGCAGCCTGACTGGGACTAGCGTTTACAATGAGCAGTTCTTC.

This chain joins TRBV4-1 and TRBJ2-5, with 9 positions matching TRBD2. CDR3 length: 15 residues. Germline CDR1 and CDR2: MGHRA and YSYEKL. V was pared by 6 bases and J by 5 bases, with 10 bases of the junction left unmatched. The DNA of the CDR3 is TGCGCCAGCAGGCTAGCGGGGTCGCAAACGGAGACCCAGTACTTC. Protein product: CASRLAGSQTETQYF.

This clonotype was seen a few times. The V call is TRBV11-2, the J call TRBJ1-3; D perhaps matches TRBD1 (5 bases). The CDR3 spans 15 residues. V lost 1 base, J lost 4 bases, and 11 bases lay in between. CDR1 SGHAT and CDR2 FQNNGV come from the germline V gene. The CDR3 coding sequence is TGTGCCAGCAGCTTAGGTCCAGGGTCGGGAAACACCATATATTTT. Protein: CASSLGPGSGNTIYF.

CDR3 sequence: CASSLTRGDEQYF. CDR3 nucleotides: TGTGCCAGCAGCCTGACCAGGGGGGACGAGCAGTACTTC. The V call is TRBV7-7, the J call TRBJ2-7; maybe TRBD1 (7 bases). The CDR3 is made up of 13 amino acids. Germline V CDR1 and CDR2: SSHAT, FNYEAQ (reference sequence). V gave up 5 bases and J gave up 5 bases, with 13 bases separating them.

The genes are TRBV7-6 and TRBJ2-1, with a possible D match to TRBD2 (6 bases). With 6 bases removed from V and 6 bases from J, the gap between germline ends came to 18 bases. Germline values: CDR1 SGHVS, CDR2 FNYEAQ. The CDR3 length is 15 residues. This CDR3 reads CASSLLALVGNEQFF. The CDR3 DNA is TGTGCCAGCAGTCTCCTAGCGCTTGTCGGCAATGAGCAGTTCTTC.

This clonotype has a handful of counts. The V gene is TRBV29-1, the J gene TRBJ2-2, with 7 nucleotides matching TRBD1. Germline loops: CDR1 SQVTM, CDR2 ANQGSEA. V shed 4 bases, J shed 6 bases, and the junction held 14 bases outside the gene matches. CDR3 length: 16 amino acids. CDR3 protein: CSVAGLAQGLAGELFF. The CDR3 DNA follows: TGCAGCGTTGCTGGGTTAGCACAGGGGTTAGCCGGGGAGCTGTTTTTT.

This clonotype occurred a few times. The J gene is TRBJ1-1, the V gene TRBV5-1, with D maybe TRBD1 (5 bases). Germline V lookup: CDR1 SGHRS, CDR2 YFSETQ. The CDR3 spans 13 residues. V dropped 6 bases and J dropped 6 bases, with 15 bases sitting between them. The CDR3 sequence: CASTIGAGAEAFF. The DNA for the CDR3 is TGCGCCAGCACTATAGGGGCGGGCGCTGAAGCTTTCTTT.

The CDR3 DNA reads as TGTGCCAGCAGCTTCCCGCCAGGGGGCGCAAGGAATGAGCAGTTCTTC. As protein: CASSFPPGGARNEQFF. The chain combines TRBV7-9 with TRBJ2-1, with 8 nucleotides matching TRBD1. In germline, CDR1 is SEHNR, CDR2 FQNEAQ (reference sequence). V gave up 3 bases and J gave up 7 bases; unmatched junction bases: 11. The CDR3 extends over 16 amino acids.

This clonotype was counted between two and nine times. The chain joins TRBV6-2 or TRBV6-3 to TRBJ2-1; no definite D call. The CDR3 contains 13 residues. The germline V gene encodes CDR1 MNHEY and CDR2 SVGEGT. V lost 2 bases to trimming and J lost 6 bases, with 8 bases between them. This CDR3 is CASSYGPPNEQFF. The DNA for the CDR3 is TGTGCCAGCAGTTACGGGCCGCCCAATGAGCAGTTCTTC.

This clonotype was detected ten times or more. The rearrangement joins TRBV7-9 to TRBJ2-1; the D is unclear. Germline-derived CDR1 and CDR2 are SEHNR and FQNEAQ (reference sequence). The CDR3 loop spans 12 amino acids. The V end lost 6 bases, the J end lost 4 bases, and 7 bases lay between the germline ends. The CDR3 bases are TGTGCCAGCAGAAGGCTTTACAATGAGCAGTTCTTC. Amino acids: CASRRLYNEQFF.

This clonotype occurred a few times. The chain combines TRBV20-1 with TRBJ2-7; D may be TRBD2 (5 bases). From germline, CDR1 is DFQATT and CDR2 SNEGSKA (reference sequence). V was cut by 2 bases and J by 3 bases, with 11 bases left in between. CDR3 length equals 13 residues. In DNA, the CDR3 is TGCAGTGCTAGAATCCCGGACTTCTACGAGCAGTACTTC. This translates into CSARIPDFYEQYF.

A few counts support this clonotype. J is TRBJ2-5 and V is TRBV9; D assignment may be TRBD1 or TRBD2 (5 bases each). V lost 3 bases to trimming and J lost 8 bases, with 14 bases between them. The germline V gene encodes CDR1 SGDLS and CDR2 YYNGEE. CDR3 length equals 13 residues. CDR3 bases: TGTGCCAGCAGCGGGGACCTCCGGGAAACCCAGTACTTC. Amino acids: CASSGDLRETQYF. The full variable domain, rest sourced from reference TRBV9 and TRBJ2-5, is DSGVTQTPKHLITATGQRVTLRCSPRSGDLSVYWYQQSLDQGLQFLIQYYNGEERAKGNILERFSAQQFPDLHSELNLSSLELGDSALYFCASSGDLRETQYFGPGTRLLVL.

This clonotype showed up just a few times. V is TRBV15 and J is TRBJ2-5, with 7 nucleotides matching TRBD1. This CDR3 has 16 amino acids. Germline CDR1 and CDR2: LNHNV and YYDKDF (reference sequence). V lost 4 bases to trimming and J lost 2 bases; unmatched junction nucleotides: 10. The CDR3 loop reads CATSIGTAILQETQYF. DNA of the CDR3: TGTGCCACCAGCATCGGGACAGCGATATTACAAGAGACCCAGTACTTC.

This clonotype has ten or more counts. J is TRBJ1-1 and V is TRBV5-5; D possibly corresponds to TRBD1 (5 bases). This CDR3 contains 12 residues. V lost 2 bases, J lost 4 bases, and 6 bases lay in between. Germline lookup yields CDR1 SGHKS and CDR2 YYEKEE (reference sequence). The CDR3 region is CASSFQGTEAFF. The DNA for the CDR3 is TGTGCCAGCAGCTTTCAGGGCACTGAAGCTTTCTTT.